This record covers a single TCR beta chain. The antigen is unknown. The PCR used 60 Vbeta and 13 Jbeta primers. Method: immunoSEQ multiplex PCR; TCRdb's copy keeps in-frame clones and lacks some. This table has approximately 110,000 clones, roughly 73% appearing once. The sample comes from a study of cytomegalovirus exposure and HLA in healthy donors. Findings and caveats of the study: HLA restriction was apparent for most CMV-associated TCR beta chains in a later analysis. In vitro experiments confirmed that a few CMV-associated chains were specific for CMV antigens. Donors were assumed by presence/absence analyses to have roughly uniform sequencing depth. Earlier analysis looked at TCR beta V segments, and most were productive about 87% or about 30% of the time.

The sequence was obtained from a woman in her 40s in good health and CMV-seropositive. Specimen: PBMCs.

The CDR3 nucleotides are TGTGCCAGCATAGCGGGACAGGGTATCTGGCAGCCCCAGCATTTT. Translation: CASIAGQGIWQPQHF. The chain employs TRBV28 and TRBJ1-5, with 9 bases that match TRBD1. The junction had 11 bases not matched to a gene; V was cut back by 7 bases and J by 7 bases. The CDR3 totals 15 residues. Germline V gene data show CDR1 as MDHEN and CDR2 as SYDVKM.